This T cell receptor beta chain was observed in a study of T cell therapy after organ transplantation. In the study overall: 20 to 29 weeks after therapy completion, long-term post-therapy blood was collected.

A remark on this clone: The antigen is not known.

Generated by immunoSEQ multiplex PCR, the TCRdb table keeps only in-frame clones and is missing some. The sample lists some 17,000 clones; less than 90% were seen once. Time point specified: 20-29 weeks after completion of therapy. Findings and limits, study-wide: Minimal repertoire change after therapy followed marked pretherapy expansions in nonresponders. Endogenous clonotypes not in therapy products appeared after therapy alongside transferred ones.

Germline-derived CDR1 and CDR2 are MNHNS and SASEGT. Trimming pared 8 bases from V and 4 bases from J, leaving 10 bases between. The CDR3 consists of 12 residues. The material sequenced was CD8+ T cells from blood, taken after autologous CMV-specific T cell therapy. This TCR derives from a human patient who had received a solid organ transplant and had CMV disease. The graft donor may account for some of the T cells. The chain combines TRBV6-1 with TRBJ2-3; D not resolved. CDR3 in amino acids: CASSRRADTQYF. For the CDR3, the DNA is TGTGCCAGCTCCCGACGCGCAGATACGCAGTATTTT.